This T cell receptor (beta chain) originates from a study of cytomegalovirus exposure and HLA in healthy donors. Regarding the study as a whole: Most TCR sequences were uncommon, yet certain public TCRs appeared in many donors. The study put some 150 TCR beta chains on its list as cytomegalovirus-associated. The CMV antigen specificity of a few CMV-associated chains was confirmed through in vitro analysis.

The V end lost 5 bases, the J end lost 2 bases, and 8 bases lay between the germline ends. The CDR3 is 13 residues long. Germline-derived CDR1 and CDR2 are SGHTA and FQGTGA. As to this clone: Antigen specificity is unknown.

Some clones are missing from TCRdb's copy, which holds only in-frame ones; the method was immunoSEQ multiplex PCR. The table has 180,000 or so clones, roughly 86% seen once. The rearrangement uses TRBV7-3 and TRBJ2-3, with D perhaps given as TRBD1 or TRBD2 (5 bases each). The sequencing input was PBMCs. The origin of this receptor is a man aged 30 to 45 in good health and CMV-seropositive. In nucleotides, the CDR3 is TGTGCCAGCAGCCCGGGACCCACAGATACGCAGTATTTT. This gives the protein CASSPGPTDTQYF.